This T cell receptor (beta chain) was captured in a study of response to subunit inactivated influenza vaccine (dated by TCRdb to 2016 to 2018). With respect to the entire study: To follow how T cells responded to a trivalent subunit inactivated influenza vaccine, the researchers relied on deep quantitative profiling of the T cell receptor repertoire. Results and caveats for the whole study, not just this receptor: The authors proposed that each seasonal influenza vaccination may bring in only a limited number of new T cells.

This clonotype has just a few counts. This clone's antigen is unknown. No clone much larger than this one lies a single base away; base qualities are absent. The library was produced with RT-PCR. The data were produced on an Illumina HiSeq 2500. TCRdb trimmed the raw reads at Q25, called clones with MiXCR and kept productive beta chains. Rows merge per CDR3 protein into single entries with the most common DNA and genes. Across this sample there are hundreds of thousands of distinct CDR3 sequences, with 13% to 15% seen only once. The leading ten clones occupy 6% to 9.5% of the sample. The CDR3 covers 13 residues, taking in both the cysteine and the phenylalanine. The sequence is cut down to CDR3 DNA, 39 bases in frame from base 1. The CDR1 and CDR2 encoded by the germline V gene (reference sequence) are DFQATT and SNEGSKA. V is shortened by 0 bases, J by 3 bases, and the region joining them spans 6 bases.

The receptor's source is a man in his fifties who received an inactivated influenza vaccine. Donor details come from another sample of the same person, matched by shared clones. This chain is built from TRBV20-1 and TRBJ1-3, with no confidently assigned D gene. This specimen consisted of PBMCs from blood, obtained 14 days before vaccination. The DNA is TGCAGTGCTAGAGAACCTGGTGGAAACACCATATATTTT. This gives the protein CSAREPGGNTIYF.